Each of the 19 T cell receptor beta chains below was sequenced from the same sample in a study of cytomegalovirus exposure and HLA in healthy donors. Use of 60 Vbeta and 13 Jbeta primers characterized the PCR. Sequencing used immunoSEQ multiplex PCR; TCRdb keeps in-frame clones, though not all of them. Of 200,000 to 250,000 clones in the sample, roughly 83% were seen once. Sequencing was carried out using PBMCs. These receptors were taken from a boy between 2 and 15 years old in good health and CMV-seronegative.

V is TRBV5-1 and J is TRBJ1-3, with 9 bases fitting TRBD1. The CDR3 spans 14 residues. Germline CDR1 reads SGHRS; CDR2 reads YFSETQ. V was pared by 4 bases and J by 3 bases, with 2 bases of the junction left unmatched. This CDR3 is CASSGGQGGNTIYF. For the CDR3, the DNA is TGCGCCAGCAGCGGGGGACAGGGTGGAAACACCATATATTTT.

V and J are TRBV18 and TRBJ2-2, with a weak D call TRBD2 (6 bases). Germline assignment: CDR1 KGHSH and CDR2 LQKENI. The CDR3 has 14 residues. Trimming took 2 bases from V and 5 from J, leaving 9 bases between them. CDR3 DNA sequence: TGTGCCAGCTCACCAACGGAGGGGACCGGGGAGCTGTTTTTT. It is translated as CASSPTEGTGELFF.

This clone was seen more than once but under ten times. The chain joins TRBV30 to TRBJ1-6; TRBD1 might be the D (6 bases). From germline, CDR1 is GTSNPN and CDR2 SVGIG (reference sequence). V was clipped by 4 bases and J by 5 bases, with 21 bases between them. The CDR3 length is 17 residues. The CDR3 DNA sequence: TGTGCCTGGAACAGGGACCGACACCCTAAGAATAATTCACCCCTCCACTTT. Its protein product is CAWNRDRHPKNNSPLHF.

With regard to this clone: The junction and the germline gene differ at one end; a read error may be behind it. This CDR3 reads CASSLGTSGAYEQYF. CDR3 coding DNA: TGTGCCAGCAGCCTAGGGACTAGCGGAGCCTACGAGCAGTACTTC. The V gene is TRBV13, the J gene TRBJ2-7; 11 bases are shared with TRBD2. Germline V lookup: CDR1 PRHDT, CDR2 FYEKMQ (reference sequence). The CDR3 consists of 15 residues. The full variable domain, in which reference TRBV13 and TRBJ2-7 provide the parts outside the CDR3, is AAGVIQSPRHLIKEKRETATLKCYPIPRHDTVYWYQQGPGQDPQFLISFYEKMQSDKGSIPDRFSAQQFSDYHSELNMSSLELGDSALYFCASSLGTSGAYEQYFGPGTRLTVT.

This chain connects TRBV2 to TRBJ1-5; D is uncertain. Trimming removed 3 bases from V and 10 bases from J, with 10 bases in between. CDR1 and CDR2 from the germline V gene are SNHLY and FYNNEI. The CDR3 is 12 residues long. CDR3 sequence: CASSDEGRPQHF. The CDR3, as DNA: TGTGCCAGCAGTGACGAGGGCCGCCCCCAGCATTTT.

This clone was seen a single time. The chain is built from TRBV7-9 and TRBJ1-6; D gene unclear. The CDR3 is 13 amino acids. Per the germline V gene, CDR1 is SEHNR and CDR2 is FQNEAQ (reference sequence). Trimming removed 4 bases from V and 10 bases from J, with 11 bases in between. CDR3 region: CASSWPEASPLHF. The CDR3 DNA sequence: TGTGCCAGCAGCTGGCCCGAGGCCTCACCCCTCCACTTT.

The chain employs TRBV9 and TRBJ2-2, with D possibly being TRBD2 (6 bases). This CDR3 comprises 16 residues. From germline, CDR1 is SGDLS and CDR2 YYNGEE. With 4 bases removed from V and 0 bases from J, the gap between germline ends came to 13 bases. CDR3 residues: CASSILGGTNTGELFF. DNA of the CDR3: TGTGCCAGCAGCATCTTGGGGGGAACGAACACCGGGGAGCTGTTTTTT.

The J gene is TRBJ2-1, the V gene TRBV27, with TRBD1 as a possible D gene (6 bases). The CDR3 covers 14 residues. Deletions cut 2 bases from V and 3 bases from J, with 8 bases between. Germline V lookup: CDR1 MNHEY, CDR2 SMNVEV (reference sequence). CDR3 coding DNA: TGTGCCAGCAGTTTAGGGGACATCTACAATGAGCAGTTCTTC. Encoded protein: CASSLGDIYNEQFF.

This clone was counted between two and nine times. The chain uses TRBV5-5 and TRBJ1-5, with D perhaps TRBD1 (5 bases). The CDR3 totals 14 residues. Germline CDR1 SGHKS, CDR2 YYEKEE (reference sequence). Between the trimmed V and J ends, which lost 5 bases and 5 bases, there was a span of 14 bases. CDR3 residues: CASSQDSSYQPQHF. The CDR3 DNA sequence: TGTGCCAGCAGTCAAGACAGTTCTTATCAGCCCCAGCATTTT. Drawing the rest from reference TRBV5-5 and TRBJ1-5, the complete variable domain is DAGVTQSPTHLIKTRGQQVTLRCSPISGHKSVSWYQQVLGQGPQFIFQYYEKEERGRGNFPDRFSARQFPNYSSELNVNALLLGDSALYLCASSQDSSYQPQHFGDGTRLSIL.

The V call is TRBV29-1, the J call TRBJ1-4; perhaps TRBD1 as D (5 bases). Trimming took 7 bases from V and 10 from J, leaving 19 bases between them. Germline CDR1 is SQVTM and CDR2 is ANQGSEA. The CDR3 extends over 13 amino acids. CDR3 coding DNA: TGCAGCGCACGGGACTCCGGATCGGGAAAACTGTTTTTT. Translation: CSARDSGSGKLFF.

The table lists this clone with a count of one. The rearrangement uses TRBV5-4 and TRBJ2-5; TRBD2 aligns across 9 bases. V lost 4 bases and J lost 0; bases outside the gene matches: 7. Germline values: CDR1 SGHNT, CDR2 YYREEE (reference sequence). The CDR3 sequence is 16 residues long. The chain's CDR3 is CASSPTSGLYQETQYF. Here the CDR3 DNA reads TGTGCCAGCAGCCCGACTAGCGGATTGTACCAAGAGACCCAGTACTTC. The full variable domain, rest sourced from reference TRBV5-4 and TRBJ2-5, is ETGVTQSPTHLIKTRGQQVTLRCSSQSGHNTVSWYQQALGQGPQFIFQYYREEENGRGNFPPRFSGLQFPNYSSELNVNALELDDSALYLCASSPTSGLYQETQYFGPGTRLLVL.

Only a few counts were recorded for this clone. The gene calls are TRBV30 and TRBJ2-2; possible D gene TRBD2, 6 bases. V dropped 3 bases and J dropped 5 bases, with 10 bases sitting between them. In germline, CDR1 is GTSNPN, CDR2 SVGIG (reference sequence). There are 13 residues in the CDR3. The CDR3 protein is CAWREGMTGELFF. In DNA form, the CDR3 reads TGTGCCTGGAGGGAGGGTATGACCGGGGAGCTGTTTTTT.

V is TRBV9 and J is TRBJ1-2; 9 bases match TRBD1. The CDR3 contains 15 residues. Per germline, CDR1 SGDLS and CDR2 YYNGEE. J was trimmed by 8 bases and V by 0 bases; bases with no gene match: 8. CDR3 in DNA: TGTGCCAGCAGCGTAGTGGGGACAGGGTCTGACGGCTACACCTTC. Protein: CASSVVGTGSDGYTF.

The CDR3 region has the DNA TGTGCCAGCAGCTCAGGGGGGGAGACCCAGTACTTC. As protein: CASSSGGETQYF. The chain joins TRBV7-6 to TRBJ2-5, with a weak D call TRBD1 (7 bases). Germline CDR1 reads SGHVS; CDR2 reads FNYEAQ. The ends were cut back, 4 bases at V and 5 bases at J, with 8 bases in the middle. The CDR3 sequence is 12 residues long.

The chain carries TRBV19 and TRBJ1-2; no clear D gene. V dropped 10 bases and J dropped 5 bases, with 17 bases sitting between them. CDR3 length equals 13 residues. CDR1 is LNHDA, CDR2 SQIVND, per germline (reference sequence). CDR3 amino acids: CATIAPEGYGYTF. The CDR3 nucleotides read TGTGCCACCATCGCCCCGGAGGGTTATGGCTACACCTTC.

The CDR3 DNA is TGTGCCAGCAGCTTAGCGGTCTATCCCGAGCAGTACTTC. Encoded protein: CASSLAVYPEQYF. This rearrangement joins TRBV11-2 to TRBJ2-7; D uncertain. V was pared by 1 base and J by 6 bases, with 10 bases between. Germline V gene data show CDR1 as SGHAT and CDR2 as FQNNGV. The CDR3 has 13 amino acids. Variable domain in full (rest from reference TRBV11-2 and TRBJ2-7): EAGVAQSPRYKIIEKRQSVAFWCNPISGHATLYWYQQILGQGPKLLIQFQNNGVVDDSQLPKDRFSAERLKGVDSTLKIQPAKLEDSAVYLCASSLAVYPEQYFGPGTRLTVT.

This clone was seen a few times. The V gene is TRBV7-6, the J gene TRBJ1-1, with 7 bases identical to TRBD1. V lost 1 base, J lost 9 bases, and 8 bases stayed unmatched. Germline lookup yields CDR1 SGHVS and CDR2 FNYEAQ. CDR3 length: 14 amino acids. The CDR3, as DNA: TGTGCCAGCAGCTTAGGGGGACAGAGGGGTAAAGCTTTCTTT. Translating it yields CASSLGGQRGKAFF. The variable domain in full, completed from reference TRBV7-6 and TRBJ1-1, reads GAGVSQSPRYKVTKRGQDVALRCDPISGHVSLYWYRQALGQGPEFLTYFNYEAQQDKSGLPNDRFSAERPEGSISTLTIQRTEQRDSAMYRCASSLGGQRGKAFFGQGTRLTVV.

The CDR3 nucleotides are TGTGCCAGCAGCAAACTTGGAAGGGGCCGGCCGTATGGCTACACCTTC. Translation: CASSKLGRGRPYGYTF. The chain has TRBV21-1 and TRBJ1-2; TRBD1, the table's D call, was not compared with the DNA. TRBV21-1 is assigned pseudogene status. CDR3 length: 16 amino acids.

The chain uses TRBV29-1 and TRBJ2-7, with a weak D call TRBD1 (5 bases). The CDR3 consists of 18 residues. CDR1 is SQVTM, CDR2 ANQGSEA, per germline. Trimming took 1 base from V and 4 from J, leaving 26 bases between them. In DNA form, the CDR3 reads TGCAGCGTTGAAGTAGGTCCTTCGAGTTCAAGAAGGGGTTACGAGCAGTACTTC. Its translation is CSVEVGPSSSRRGYEQYF.